Shown below are 10 T cell receptor beta chains from a single sample sequenced in a study of early T cells in non-severe SARS-CoV-2 infection. TCRdb ran MiXCR on the 5' RACE reads and lists one entry per CDR3 protein. The data contain tens of thousands of distinct CDR3 sequences, around an eighth of them singletons. Sequencing was done on a sample of whole blood. These receptor sequences come from an adult who was a healthcare worker with PCR-confirmed SARS-CoV-2 infection or an uninfected control (not recorded which).

This clonotype came up many times. V is TRBV7-9 and J is TRBJ1-1; TRBD1 matches 9 bases. The germline V gene encodes CDR1 SEHNR and CDR2 FQNEAQ (reference sequence). V dropped 4 bases and J dropped 4; count of bases not matched to a gene: 4. The CDR3 consists of 14 residues. CDR3: CASSSLTGGTEAFF. DNA for the CDR3: TGTGCCAGCAGCTCCTTGACAGGGGGCACTGAAGCTTTCTTT.

V gene TRBV12-3 or TRBV12-4 combines with J gene TRBJ2-6; D is uncertain. This CDR3 contains 15 residues. V lost 6 bases and J lost 0, with 9 bases in between. CDR3 sequence (DNA): TGTGCCAGCAGCCCCCCAGGCTCTGGGGCCAACGTCCTGACTTTC. Its translation: CASSPPGSGANVLTF.

This clonotype was counted between two and nine times. The chain is built from TRBV6-2 or TRBV6-3 and TRBJ1-6; D unclear. The CDR3 extends over 13 amino acids. V lost 7 bases to trimming and J lost 7 bases, with 11 bases between them. From germline, CDR1 is MNHEY and CDR2 SVGEGT. CDR3 region: CASTFTENSPLHF. The CDR3 DNA follows: TGTGCCAGCACCTTTACGGAGAATTCACCCCTCCACTTT.

This clonotype was observed many times. The chain links TRBV14 to TRBJ2-7, with a weak D call TRBD1 (5 bases). V lost 4 bases and J 2 bases, leaving 12 bases between the germline ends. The CDR3 totals 14 residues. Germline V gene lookup returns CDR1 SGHDN and CDR2 FVKESK. CDR3 residues: CASSPDKQPYEQYF. Written as DNA, the CDR3 is TGTGCCAGCAGCCCGGACAAGCAACCCTACGAGCAGTACTTC.

Worth noting for this clonotype: This may be a read error, as it is one base from a much larger clone. V and J are TRBV20-1 and TRBJ2-1; D not resolved. The germline V gene encodes CDR1 DFQATT and CDR2 SNEGSKA (reference sequence). The CDR3 is 10 residues long. Trimming cost V 4 bases and J 12 bases, with 10 bases left between them. The CDR3 here is CSANQRGQFF. The DNA of the CDR3 is TGCAGTGCTAATCAGCGTGGGCAGTTCTTC.

This clonotype was detected many times. V usage is TRBV7-9 and J usage is TRBJ2-1, with 13 bases identical to TRBD2. The V segment lost 5 bases and the J segment 7 bases; nucleotides outside the gene matches: 2. Germline V gives CDR1 SEHNR, CDR2 FQNEAQ (reference sequence). The CDR3 runs 14 residues. This CDR3 reads CASSRGLAGNEQFF. DNA for the CDR3: TGTGCCAGCAGCCGGGGACTAGCGGGGAATGAGCAGTTCTTC.

This clonotype was detected ten times or more. The CDR3 here is CASSPHAENTEAFF. CDR3 coding DNA: TGTGCCAGCAGCCCACATGCAGAAAACACTGAAGCTTTCTTT. The chain is built from TRBV7-2 and TRBJ1-1, with D hard to call. Trimming stripped 5 bases from V and 2 bases from J, with 12 bases between. The CDR3 contains 14 residues. Germline CDR1 is SGHTA and CDR2 is FQGNSA.

This clonotype was seen repeatedly, ten times or more. The rearrangement uses TRBV9 and TRBJ2-1, with a tentative D call TRBD2 (6 bases). V lost 1 base, J lost 2 bases, and 10 bases lay in between. The V gene's germline CDR1 is SGDLS and CDR2 YYNGEE. The CDR3 covers 15 residues. CDR3: CASSVLGLPYNEQFF. CDR3 nucleotides: TGTGCCAGCAGCGTACTAGGACTACCCTACAATGAGCAGTTCTTC.

Ten or more counts support this clonotype. The gene calls are TRBV6-2 or TRBV6-3 and TRBJ2-3; TRBD2 aligns across 8 bases. Germline CDR1 is MNHEY and CDR2 is SVGEGT. The CDR3 length is 16 residues. J was trimmed by 2 bases and V by 5 bases; bases with no gene match: 9. In nucleotides, the CDR3 is TGTGCCAGCAGTCCGCGCTTAGCGGGGTTCACAGATACGCAGTATTTT. The encoded protein is CASSPRLAGFTDTQYF.

Ten or more counts support this clonotype. The chain is built from TRBV7-6 and TRBJ2-3; 9 positions agree with TRBD2. With 1 base clipped from V and 0 bases from J, the junction kept 2 bases outside the gene matches. The CDR3 totals 16 residues. Germline loops: CDR1 SGHVS, CDR2 FNYEAQ. CDR3 sequence (DNA): TGTGCCAGCAGCTTAGGACTAGCGGCTAGCACAGATACGCAGTATTTT. Its protein product is CASSLGLAASTDTQYF.